The 11 T cell receptor beta chains presented below share a single source sample, sequenced in a study of T cells expressing NK-cell markers. TCRdb re-called the 5' RACE reads; every CDR3 protein appears as one record, without DNA. The table for this sample gives 400,000 to 450,000 distinct CDR3 sequences. The sequenced sample was blood T cells: a sorted CD56 or NKG2C T cell subset, CD4+ or CD8+ T cells, or bulk PBMC T cells (not recorded which). The receptors here all came from a woman between 18 and 70 years old in good health.

The J gene is TRBJ1-1, the V gene TRBV6-5; TCRdb picks TRBD1, but there is no DNA to check that call. Germline V lookup: CDR1 MNHEY, CDR2 SVGAGI. CDR3 length equals 14 residues. The CDR3 spells CASSYGGEITEAFF.

The gene calls are TRBV7-2 and TRBJ1-4. Germline V gene lookup returns CDR1 SGHTA and CDR2 FQGNSA. This CDR3 comprises 16 residues. This CDR3 is CASSSSGVATNEKLFF.

The gene calls are TRBV30 and TRBJ1-1; no DNA is available, so the TRBD1 call from TCRdb remains unchecked. The length of the CDR3 is 12 residues. The germline gives CDR1 GTSNPN, CDR2 SVGIG (reference sequence). The CDR3 reads CAWGQMNTEAFF.

This chain links TRBV12-5 with TRBJ2-3. Germline V lookup: CDR1 LGHNT, CDR2 FRNRAP. This CDR3 has 14 amino acids. The CDR3 loop is CASGFSGSTDTQYF. Using reference TRBV12-5 and TRBJ2-3 for the parts outside the CDR3, the full variable domain is DARVTQTPRHKVTEMGQEVTMRCQPILGHNTVFWYRQTMMQGLELLAYFRNRAPLDDSGMPKDRFSAEMPDATLATLKIQPSEPRDSAVYFCASGFSGSTDTQYFGPGTRLTVL.

This chain uses TRBV7-2 with TRBJ2-1; absent DNA, TCRdb's TRBD1 call cannot be checked. Looked up from germline, CDR1 is SGHTA and CDR2 is FQGNSA. The CDR3 loop spans 14 amino acids. The CDR3 is CASSTGSAYNEQFF.

The chain has TRBV6-5 and TRBJ2-5. CDR3 length: 12 residues. CDR1 and CDR2 from the germline V gene are MNHEY and SVGAGI. The CDR3: CASRGVQETQYF.

The V gene is TRBV20-1, the J gene TRBJ1-1. This CDR3 region has 13 residues. Per germline, CDR1 DFQATT and CDR2 SNEGSKA (reference sequence). The CDR3 sequence: CSALGLLNTEAFF.

J is TRBJ2-3 and V is TRBV2; the D call from TCRdb, TRBD2, cannot be confirmed without DNA. The CDR3 contains 14 residues. Germline lookup yields CDR1 SNHLY and CDR2 FYNNEI. The CDR3: CASKWARGTDTQYF.

The chain combines TRBV12-1 with TRBJ2-5; TCRdb proposes TRBD2, but this gene call is untestable without DNA. TRBV12-1 is given as a pseudogene. The CDR3 runs 15 residues. The CDR3: CASSFQTSGKETQYF.

V is TRBV29-1 and J is TRBJ2-3; TCRdb gives TRBD1 as the D gene, but with no DNA this cannot be confirmed. CDR1 is SQVTM and CDR2 is ANQGSEA in the germline V gene. This CDR3 contains 13 residues. This chain's CDR3 is CSGSGGATDTQYF.

The rearrangement links TRBV7-6 to TRBJ2-1. Germline CDR1 reads SGHVS; CDR2 reads FNYEAQ. This CDR3 comprises 15 residues. The CDR3 spells CASSFELSSYNEQFF. The whole variable domain, remainder taken from reference TRBV7-6 and TRBJ2-1, is GAGVSQSPRYKVTKRGQDVALRCDPISGHVSLYWYRQALGQGPEFLTYFNYEAQQDKSGLPNDRFSAERPEGSISTLTIQRTEQRDSAMYRCASSFELSSYNEQFFGPGTRLTVL.